The 21 T cell receptor beta chains in this list originate from one sample, sequenced in a study of CD8 T cells in Susac syndrome. An amount of RNA that ranged from roughly 0.45 to 1 ug was reverse transcribed with random hexamers. Via MiXCR, TCRdb re-called the immunoSEQ multiplex PCR reads, giving one row per CDR3 protein. The sample includes 250,000 to 350,000 distinct CDR3 sequences, under 95% of them seen just once. The sequenced sample was CD4+ T cells from PBMCs. These receptors came from a human donor with multiple sclerosis.

The rearrangement uses TRBV29-1 and TRBJ1-2; D might be TRBD1 (6 bases). CDR3 length: 11 residues. The ends were cut back, 7 bases at V and 8 bases at J, with 14 bases in the middle. Germline V gene data show CDR1 as SQVTM and CDR2 as ANQGSEA. In DNA, the CDR3 is TGCAGCGCGGCCCGGGGGGGCGGCTACACCTTC. Amino acid sequence: CSAARGGGYTF.

This chain joins TRBV18 and TRBJ2-5, with D unresolved. This CDR3 comprises 16 residues. Germline V gene data show CDR1 as KGHSH and CDR2 as LQKENI. Trimming left V 3 bases short and J 2 bases short, with 16 bases between. CDR3 sequence (DNA): TGTGCCAGCTCACCCTCTATGGTGTCGGCTCAAGAGACCCAGTACTTC. Protein sequence: CASSPSMVSAQETQYF.

The rearrangement joins TRBV29-1 to TRBJ2-5; D gene unclear. CDR3 length: 13 residues. Germline CDR1 reads SQVTM; CDR2 reads ANQGSEA. Trimming removed 7 bases from V and 1 base from J, with 13 bases in between. The CDR3 region is CSAGDIVQETQYF. The CDR3 DNA reads TGCAGCGCCGGAGACATAGTCCAAGAGACCCAGTACTTC.

V gene TRBV12-3 or TRBV12-4 combines with J gene TRBJ2-7; possible D gene TRBD1, 5 bases. The CDR3 runs 15 residues. The germline V and J ends were trimmed by 2 bases and 2 bases, with 13 bases remaining between them. The CDR3 region is CASSLRAGKTYEQYF. Written as DNA, the CDR3 is TGTGCCAGCAGTTTAAGGGCAGGGAAGACCTACGAGCAGTACTTC.

V gene TRBV5-5 combines with J gene TRBJ1-3; the D gene is possibly TRBD1 (6 bases). Trimming took off 3 bases at V and 2 bases at J, with 9 bases between the two ends. CDR3 length equals 14 residues. Per germline, CDR1 SGHKS and CDR2 YYEKEE (reference sequence). CDR3 sequence (DNA): TGTGCCAGCAGCTCCGGGACACCTGGAAACACCATATATTTT. The encoded protein is CASSSGTPGNTIYF.

The chain employs TRBV20-1 and TRBJ2-1; 14 bases line up with TRBD2. The V gene end was trimmed by 7 bases and the J gene end by 0 bases; junction bases not matched to a gene: 8. The germline V gene has CDR1 DFQATT and CDR2 SNEGSKA (reference sequence). The CDR3 is 17 residues long. CDR3 amino acids: CSVPGLAGDLSYNEQFF. Here the CDR3 DNA reads TGCAGTGTCCCGGGACTAGCGGGGGACCTCTCCTACAATGAGCAGTTCTTC.

The V and J genes are TRBV20-1 and TRBJ2-1; D not certain. The CDR3 has 16 amino acids. The germline CDR1 and CDR2 sequences are DFQATT and SNEGSKA (reference sequence). Trimming shortened V by 4 bases and J by 0 bases, and 16 bases separated the two germline ends. The CDR3 DNA reads as TGCAGTGCTACAGACTCCCTACGCCGCTCCTACAATGAGCAGTTCTTC. Its translation: CSATDSLRRSYNEQFF.

The V gene is TRBV12-3 or TRBV12-4, the J gene TRBJ1-2; 9 nucleotides match TRBD1. J lost 8 bases, V lost 5 bases, and 18 bases had no gene match. This CDR3 region has 17 residues. CDR3 nucleotides: TGTGCCAGCAGTAGTATGGGACAGGGACAAAATCGGAGAGGCTACACCTTC. Its protein product is CASSSMGQGQNRRGYTF.

This rearrangement joins TRBV4-1 to TRBJ2-7; D is tentatively TRBD1 or TRBD2 (5 bases each). V lost 5 bases and J lost 2, with 19 bases in between. Per germline, CDR1 MGHRA and CDR2 YSYEKL. The length of the CDR3 is 16 residues. The CDR3 bases are TGCGCCAGCAGCACACCCGGGACCGCGGGTCCCTACGAGCAGTACTTC. Translated, it gives CASSTPGTAGPYEQYF.

This clonotype was counted once. The gene calls are TRBV5-1 and TRBJ1-1, with D unresolved. Germline assignment: CDR1 SGHRS and CDR2 YFSETQ. Between the trimmed V and J ends, which lost 0 bases and 3 bases, there was a span of 6 bases. The CDR3 consists of 13 residues. CDR3 DNA: TGCGCCAGCAGCTTGGACACCTACACTGAAGCTTTCTTT. Amino acid sequence: CASSLDTYTEAFF.

The chain uses TRBV5-1 and TRBJ2-2; 9 positions match TRBD1. This CDR3 region has 16 residues. With V trimmed by 3 bases and J by 4 bases, 7 bases remained unmatched. The germline V gene has CDR1 SGHRS and CDR2 YFSETQ. In DNA form, the CDR3 reads TGCGCCAGCAGCTGGACGGGACAGGGCGGCACCGGGGAGCTGTTTTTT. Encoded protein: CASSWTGQGGTGELFF.

The chain uses TRBV11-1 and TRBJ2-2, with 7 bases identical to TRBD1. Per germline, CDR1 SGHAT and CDR2 FQDESV (reference sequence). There are 14 residues in the CDR3. The V and J ends lost 9 bases and 0 bases, in that order; junction bases with no gene match: 4. CDR3 DNA: TGTGCCAGTAAGGGGGCGACGAACACCGGGGAGCTGTTTTTT. It yields the protein CASKGATNTGELFF.

The rearrangement links TRBV7-2 to TRBJ1-3; weak D call: TRBD1 (5 bases). CDR3 length: 17 residues. CDR1 is SGHTA, CDR2 FQGNSA, per germline. V gave up 1 base and J gave up 0 bases, with 13 bases separating them. The CDR3 nucleotides are TGTGCCAGCAGCTTAGTTTGGGGGGAAATCTCTGGAAACACCATATATTTT. It specifies CASSLVWGEISGNTIYF.

The V call is TRBV6-2 or TRBV6-3, the J call TRBJ2-3; no firm D call. The CDR3 has 16 amino acids. V dropped 7 bases and J dropped 6 bases, with 23 bases sitting between them. Germline values: CDR1 MNHEY, CDR2 SVGEGT. CDR3 nucleotide sequence: TGTGCCAGCATCCCAGGAACGTTCGCCATCCGCGATACGCAGTATTTT. It specifies CASIPGTFAIRDTQYF.

The rearrangement joins TRBV9 to TRBJ1-1, with TRBD1 as a possible D gene (6 bases). Trimming removed 4 bases from V and 0 bases from J, with 16 bases in between. Germline values: CDR1 SGDLS, CDR2 YYNGEE. This CDR3 region has 16 residues. CDR3 sequence reads: CASSPRGDKMNTEAFF. In DNA form, the CDR3 reads TGTGCCAGCAGCCCCCGCGGGGACAAAATGAACACTGAAGCTTTCTTT.

The V call is TRBV7-9, the J call TRBJ1-4; the match to TRBD1 covers 7 bases. Germline trimming cut 5 bases from V and 4 bases from J; bases unmatched to any gene: 10. The CDR3 loop spans 16 amino acids. Per the germline V gene, CDR1 is SEHNR and CDR2 is FQNEAQ (reference sequence). CDR3 sequence (DNA): TGTGCCAGCAGCCTATCCCCGGGACAGCTTAATGAAAAACTGTTTTTT. Translation gives CASSLSPGQLNEKLFF.

The rearrangement links TRBV19 to TRBJ1-2; 9 bases align to TRBD1. CDR1 is LNHDA and CDR2 is SQIVND in the germline V gene (reference sequence). The trim removed 6 bases at V and 3 bases at J, leaving 5 bases unmatched. CDR3 length equals 14 residues. CDR3 nucleotides: TGTGCCAGTAGCACAGACAGGGGGGACTATGGCTACACCTTC. Its protein product is CASSTDRGDYGYTF.

The CDR3 reads CASSLDSGVTDTQYF. CDR3 in DNA: TGTGCCAGCAGCTTGGACAGCGGGGTAACAGATACGCAGTATTTT. V and J are TRBV7-2 and TRBJ2-3; TRBD2 is a possible D gene (7 bases). The CDR3 spans 15 residues. Trimming pared 3 bases from V and 3 bases from J, leaving 13 bases between. The V gene's germline CDR1 is SGHTA and CDR2 FQGNSA.

The gene calls are TRBV11-1 and TRBJ2-5; possibly TRBD2 for D (7 bases). Germline CDR1 reads SGHAT; CDR2 reads FQDESV (reference sequence). V was pared by 5 bases and J by 2 bases, with 15 bases between. There are 15 residues in the CDR3. The CDR3 reads CASSPRGARQETQYF. CDR3 in DNA: TGTGCCAGCAGCCCCCGGGGGGCCCGACAAGAGACCCAGTACTTC.

As DNA, the CDR3 is TGTGCCAGCAGCGCGGGACTAGCGGGAGTAAGCTACGAGCAGTACTTC. This sequence encodes CASSAGLAGVSYEQYF. The rearrangement joins TRBV5-4 to TRBJ2-7; 14 bases match TRBD2. J lost 3 bases, V lost 4 bases, and 6 bases had no gene match. The CDR3 is 16 residues long. The germline V gene encodes CDR1 SGHNT and CDR2 YYREEE (reference sequence).

The chain is built from TRBV27 and TRBJ1-1; D unclear. Germline V CDR1 and CDR2: MNHEY, SMNVEV (reference sequence). This CDR3 has 14 residues. Trimming took off 5 bases at V and 4 bases at J, with 14 bases between the two ends. Here the CDR3 DNA reads TGTGCCAGCAGTCCCCATCGGACGGGCACTGAAGCTTTCTTT. The encoded protein is CASSPHRTGTEAFF.